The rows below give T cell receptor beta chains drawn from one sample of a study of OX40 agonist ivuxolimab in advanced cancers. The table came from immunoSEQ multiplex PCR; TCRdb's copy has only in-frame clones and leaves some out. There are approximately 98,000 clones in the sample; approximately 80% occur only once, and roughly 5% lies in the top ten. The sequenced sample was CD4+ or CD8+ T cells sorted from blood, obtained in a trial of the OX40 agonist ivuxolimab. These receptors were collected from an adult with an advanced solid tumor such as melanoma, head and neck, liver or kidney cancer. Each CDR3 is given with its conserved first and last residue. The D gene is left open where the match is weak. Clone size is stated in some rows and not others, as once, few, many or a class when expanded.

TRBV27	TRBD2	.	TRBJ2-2	TGTGCCAGCAGTTTGCGAGGACTAGCGGGGGCGCTGACCGGGGAGCTGTTTTTT	CASSLRGLAGALTGELFF
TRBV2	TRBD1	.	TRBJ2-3	TGTGCCAGCACTAGACAGGGCACAAATACGCAGTATTTT	CASTRQGTNTQYF
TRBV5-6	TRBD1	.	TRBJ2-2	TGTGCCAGCAGCCGGACCGGGACAGGGAGGACCGGGGAGCTGTTTTTT	CASSRTGTGRTGELFF
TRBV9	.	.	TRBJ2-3	TGTGCCAGCAGCCGTTTCGTTCGGCGGCCTAGCACAGATACGCAGTATTTT	CASSRFVRRPSTDTQYF
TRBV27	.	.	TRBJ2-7	TGTGCCAGCAGAGTAGGACAGAACACCTACGAGCAGTACTTC	CASRVGQNTYEQYF
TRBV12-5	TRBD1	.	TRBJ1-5	TGTGCTAGTGGTTTGCCCCTAACCCTCTCGACAGGGGTGGGGTATAGCAATCAGCCCCAGCATTTT	CASGLPLTLSTGVGYSNQPQHF
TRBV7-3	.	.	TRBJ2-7	TGTGCCAGCAGCTTAGCCAGGCATTACGAGCAGTACTTC	CASSLARHYEQYF
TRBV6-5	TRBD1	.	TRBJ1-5	TGTGCCAGCAGACGACAGGGAGGCAATCAGCCCCAGCATTTT	CASRRQGGNQPQHF
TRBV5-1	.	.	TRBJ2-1	TGCGCCAGCAGCTTGAACCGACAGCTCAACTCACCCAACAATGAGCAGTTCTTC	CASSLNRQLNSPNNEQFF
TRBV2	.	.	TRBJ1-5	TGTGCCAGCACCCTCGAGCGGGGGAATGGGCCCCAGCATTTT	CASTLERGNGPQHF
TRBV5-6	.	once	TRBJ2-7	TGTGCCAGCAGCTTGAAAACCACCAGCTTCGTCTACGAGCAGTACTTC	CASSLKTTSFVYEQYF
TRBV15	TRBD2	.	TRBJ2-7	TGTGCCACCAGCAGATCACTAGCGGGCCCCGACGGCGAGAAGTACTTC	CATSRSLAGPDGEKYF
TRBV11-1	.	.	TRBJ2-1	TGTGCCAGCAGCCGCGGTTCCTACAATGAGCAGTTCTTC	CASSRGSYNEQFF
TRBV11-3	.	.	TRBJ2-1	TGTGCCAGCAGCTTAGGCCCCCGTTCCAATGAGCAGTTCTTC	CASSLGPRSNEQFF
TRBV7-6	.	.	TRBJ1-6	TGTGCCAGCAGCTTAGGGGACGGCTTCTATAATTCACCCCTCCACTTT	CASSLGDGFYNSPLHF
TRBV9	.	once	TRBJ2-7	TGTGCCTCCTCGAAGGACTTAGCGGACTCCTACGAGCAGTACTTC	CASSKDLADSYEQYF
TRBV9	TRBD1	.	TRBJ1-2	TGTGCCAGCAGCGTAGGTCCCGGGACAGGGGTTGGGGGCTATGGCTACACCTTC	CASSVGPGTGVGGYGYTF
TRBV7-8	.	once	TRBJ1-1	TGTGCCAGCAGCTTAGGAGGAGTGAACACTGAAGCTTTCTTT	CASSLGGVNTEAFF
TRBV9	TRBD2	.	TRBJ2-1	TGTGCCAGCAGCGTAGGAGGCGGCGGGGGGCTTAATGAGCAGTTCTTC	CASSVGGGGGLNEQFF
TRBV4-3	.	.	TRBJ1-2	TGCGCCAGCAGCCAAGATGGGTCCTTCTATGGCTACACCTTC	CASSQDGSFYGYTF
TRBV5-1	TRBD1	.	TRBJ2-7	TGCGCCAGCAGCTTGGGCGGACAGGCTTCCTACGAGCAGTACTTC	CASSLGGQASYEQYF
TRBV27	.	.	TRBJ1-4	TGTGCCAGCAGTTGGGACGGAGAAAAACTGTTTTTT	CASSWDGEKLFF
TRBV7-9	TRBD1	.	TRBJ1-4	TGTGCCAGCAGCTCTACCGACAGGGGCCTTCATGAAAAACTGTTTTTT	CASSSTDRGLHEKLFF
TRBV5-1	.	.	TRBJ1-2	TGCGCCAGCAGTTCGGGCCCCTATGGCTACACCTTC	CASSSGPYGYTF
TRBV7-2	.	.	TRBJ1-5	TGTGCCAGCAGCTCGGCATACGGCAATCAGCCCCAGCATTTT	CASSSAYGNQPQHF
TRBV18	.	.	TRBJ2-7	TGTGCCAGCTCACCACTACGGGGAGGTAACGAGCAGTACTTC	CASSPLRGGNEQYF
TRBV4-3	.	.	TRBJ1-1	TGCGCCAGCAGCCCCGCATTGAACACTGAAGCTTTCTTT	CASSPALNTEAFF
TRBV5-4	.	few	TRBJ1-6	TGTGCCAGCAGCAAAGGGGATTCACCCCTCCACTTT	CASSKGDSPLHF
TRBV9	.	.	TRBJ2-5	TGTGCCAGCAGCGAAGGATTGGAGACCCAGTACTTC	CASSEGLETQYF
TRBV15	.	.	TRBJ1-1	TGTGCCACCAGCGGCCCCCCGGGGGCGATGAACACTGAAGCTTTCTTT	CATSGPPGAMNTEAFF
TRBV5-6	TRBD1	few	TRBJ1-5	TGTGCCAGCAGCTTGGGACAGGGCTTAAATCAGCCCCAGCATTTT	CASSLGQGLNQPQHF
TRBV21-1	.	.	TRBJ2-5	TGTGCCAGCAGCTCACGACCTAGCGGGGGGACCCACGGGACCCAGTACTTC	CASSSRPSGGTHGTQYF
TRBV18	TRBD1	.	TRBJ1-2	TGTGCCAGCTCGTTACAGGGGGCTGCTTCTAACTATGGCTACACCTTC	CASSLQGAASNYGYTF
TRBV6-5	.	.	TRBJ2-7	TGTGCCAGCAGAGCCGACAGGTCCACCTACGAGCAGTACTTC	CASRADRSTYEQYF
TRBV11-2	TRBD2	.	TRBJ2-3	TGTGCCAGCAGCCCTCTAGCGGTTAGCACAGATACGCAGTATTTT	CASSPLAVSTDTQYF
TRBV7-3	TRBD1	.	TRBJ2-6	TGTGCCAGCAGCTCACCGGGACAGGGTTTAGCCGGGGCCAACGTCCTGACTTTC	CASSSPGQGLAGANVLTF
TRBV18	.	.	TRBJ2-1	TGTGCCAGCTCACCATGGATCTCCTACAATGAGCAGTTCTTC	CASSPWISYNEQFF
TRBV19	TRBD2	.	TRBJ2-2	TGTGCCAGTAGTATGGTCGCGGGAGGGTCCGGGGAGCTGTTTTTT	CASSMVAGGSGELFF
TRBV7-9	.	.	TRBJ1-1	TGTGCCAGCAGCTTCCTTAGACCCGAAGCTTTCTTT	CASSFLRPEAFF
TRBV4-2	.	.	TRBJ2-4	TGTGCCAGCAGCCAAGAGGCCCTGGCAGGGGGGGGAAACATTCAGTACTTC	CASSQEALAGGGNIQYF
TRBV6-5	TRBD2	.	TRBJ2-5	TGTGCCAGCAGTTCCGGGAGGGTGGGTCGGGAGACCCAGTACTTC	CASSSGRVGRETQYF
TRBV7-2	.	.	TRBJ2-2	TGTGCCAGCAGCTTACGAGGGGGGTCCGGGGAGCTGTTTTTT	CASSLRGGSGELFF
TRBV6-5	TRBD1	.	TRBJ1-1	TGTGCCAGCAGTTACTCGACAGGGGTTTTCACTGAAGCTTTCTTT	CASSYSTGVFTEAFF
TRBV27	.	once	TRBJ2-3	TGTGCCAGCAGTTTACTTACGAACGGTCCAGATACGCAGTATTTT	CASSLLTNGPDTQYF
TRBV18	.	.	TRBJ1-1	TGTGCCAGCTCACGCGACAGGACACACACTGAAGCTTTCTTT	CASSRDRTHTEAFF
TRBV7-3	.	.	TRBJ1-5	TGTGCCAGCAGCTTAACGGCCGATAGCAATCAGCCCCAGCATTTT	CASSLTADSNQPQHF
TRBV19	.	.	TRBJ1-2	TGTGCCAGTAGTGCAGAACCGGGCGCGATTTATGGCTACACCTTC	CASSAEPGAIYGYTF
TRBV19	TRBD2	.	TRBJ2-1	TGTGCCAGTAGTATATACGCCCCTGGACTAGCGGGAGGCTACAATGAGCAGTTCTTC	CASSIYAPGLAGGYNEQFF
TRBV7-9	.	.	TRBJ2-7	TGTGCCAGCAGCTCACAGCAACCCTACGAGCAGTACTTC	CASSSQQPYEQYF
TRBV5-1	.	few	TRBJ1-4	TGCGCCAGCGGGGACGGGAATGAAAAACTGTTTTTT	CASGDGNEKLFF
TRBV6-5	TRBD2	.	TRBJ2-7	TGTGCCAGCAGTAACTCCCGACTAGCGAGGGACGAGCAGTACTTC	CASSNSRLARDEQYF
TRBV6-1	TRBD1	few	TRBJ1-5	TGTGCCAGCAGGGGCGGGACAGTTAGCAATCAGCCCCAGCATTTT	CASRGGTVSNQPQHF
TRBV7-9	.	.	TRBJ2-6	TGTGCCAGCAGCTTGGGCCTCTCTGGGGCCAACGTCCTGACTTTC	CASSLGLSGANVLTF
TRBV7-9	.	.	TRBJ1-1	TGTGCCAGCAGCTTAGTTCCAGGGACTGAAGCTTTCTTT	CASSLVPGTEAFF
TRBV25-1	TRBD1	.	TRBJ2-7	TGTGCCAGCAGTACAGGACAGGGTATCGACTACGAGCAGTACTTC	CASSTGQGIDYEQYF
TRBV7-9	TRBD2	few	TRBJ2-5	TGTGCCAGCAGCTTAAGGCGGGAGGGTATGGAGACCCAGTACTTC	CASSLRREGMETQYF
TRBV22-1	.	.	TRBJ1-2	TGTCCTGGGAGGTTAGTCGGAGCGAGAAAGACCTATGGCTACACCTTC	CPGRLVGARKTYGYTF